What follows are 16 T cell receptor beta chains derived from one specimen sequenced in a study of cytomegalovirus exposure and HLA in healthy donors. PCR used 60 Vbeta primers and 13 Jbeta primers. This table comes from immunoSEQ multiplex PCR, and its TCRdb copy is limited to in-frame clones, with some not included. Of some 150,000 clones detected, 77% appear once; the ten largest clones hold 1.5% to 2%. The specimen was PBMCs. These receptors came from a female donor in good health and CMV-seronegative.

The CDR3, as DNA: TGTGCCAGCAGTCCAACCGGACTAGCGGGGGACTACGAGCAGTACTTC. It yields the protein CASSPTGLAGDYEQYF. The rearrangement links TRBV28 to TRBJ2-7; 13 bases are a match to TRBD2. The CDR3 is made up of 16 amino acids. Germline assignment: CDR1 MDHEN and CDR2 SYDVKM. V lost 5 bases and J lost 3; bases outside the gene matches: 7.

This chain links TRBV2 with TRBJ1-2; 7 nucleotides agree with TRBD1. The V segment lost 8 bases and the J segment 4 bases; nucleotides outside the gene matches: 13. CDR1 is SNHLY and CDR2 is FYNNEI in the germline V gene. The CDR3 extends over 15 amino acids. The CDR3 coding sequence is TGTGCCAGCGACAGGACAGGATTGTTGGTCTATGGCTACACCTTC. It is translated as CASDRTGLLVYGYTF.

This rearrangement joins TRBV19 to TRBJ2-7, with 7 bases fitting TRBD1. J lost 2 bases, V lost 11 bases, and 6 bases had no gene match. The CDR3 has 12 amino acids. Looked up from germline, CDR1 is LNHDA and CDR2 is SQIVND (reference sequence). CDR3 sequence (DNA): TGTGCCCCCGGGACAGCTACCTACGAGCAGTACTTC. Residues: CAPGTATYEQYF.

For the CDR3, the DNA is TGCGCCAGCAGCCTGGGACAGAAAAATCAGCCCCAGCATTTT. Its protein is CASSLGQKNQPQHF. The chain recombines TRBV5-1 with TRBJ1-5; 7 nucleotides match TRBD1. This CDR3 is 14 amino acids long. The germline CDR1 and CDR2 sequences are SGHRS and YFSETQ. V lost 4 bases to trimming and J lost 4 bases; unmatched junction nucleotides: 5.

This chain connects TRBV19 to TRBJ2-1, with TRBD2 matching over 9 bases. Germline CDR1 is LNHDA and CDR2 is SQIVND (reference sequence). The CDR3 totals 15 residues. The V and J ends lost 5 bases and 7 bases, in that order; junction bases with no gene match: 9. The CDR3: CASSSSGNPRNEQFF. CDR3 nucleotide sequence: TGTGCCAGTAGTTCTAGCGGGAACCCTCGGAATGAGCAGTTCTTC.

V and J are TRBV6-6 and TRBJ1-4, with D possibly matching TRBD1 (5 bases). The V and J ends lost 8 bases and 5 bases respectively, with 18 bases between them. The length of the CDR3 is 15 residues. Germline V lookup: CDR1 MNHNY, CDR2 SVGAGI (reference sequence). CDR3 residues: CASRMPGLLNEKLFF. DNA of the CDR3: TGTGCCAGCCGAATGCCGGGACTCCTGAATGAAAAACTGTTTTTT.

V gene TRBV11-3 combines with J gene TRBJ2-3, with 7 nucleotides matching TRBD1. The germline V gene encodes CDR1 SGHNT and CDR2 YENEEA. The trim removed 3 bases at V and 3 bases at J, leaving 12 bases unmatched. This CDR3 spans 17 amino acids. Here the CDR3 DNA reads TGTGCCAGCAGCTTTATTACAGGGGAAGAGGAAACAGATACGCAGTATTTT. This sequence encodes CASSFITGEEETDTQYF.

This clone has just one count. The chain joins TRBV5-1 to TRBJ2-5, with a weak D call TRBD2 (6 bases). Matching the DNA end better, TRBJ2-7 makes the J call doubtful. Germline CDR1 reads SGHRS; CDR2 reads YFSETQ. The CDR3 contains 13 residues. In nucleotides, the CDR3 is TGCGCCAGCAGCGGGGGGACCCCCTACGAGCAGTACTTC. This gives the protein CASSGGTPYEQYF.

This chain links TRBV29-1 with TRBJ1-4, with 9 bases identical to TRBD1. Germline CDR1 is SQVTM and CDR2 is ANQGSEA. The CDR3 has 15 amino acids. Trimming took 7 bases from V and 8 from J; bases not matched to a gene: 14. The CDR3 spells CSAIAPGQGEEKLFF. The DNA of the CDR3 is TGCAGCGCCATAGCCCCGGGACAGGGAGAGGAAAAACTGTTTTTT. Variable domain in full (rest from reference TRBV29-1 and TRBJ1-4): SAVISQKPSRDICQRGTSLTIQCQVDSQVTMMFWYRQQPGQSLTLIATANQGSEATYESGFVIDKFPISRPNLTFSTLTVSNMSPEDSSIYLCSAIAPGQGEEKLFFGSGTQLSVL.

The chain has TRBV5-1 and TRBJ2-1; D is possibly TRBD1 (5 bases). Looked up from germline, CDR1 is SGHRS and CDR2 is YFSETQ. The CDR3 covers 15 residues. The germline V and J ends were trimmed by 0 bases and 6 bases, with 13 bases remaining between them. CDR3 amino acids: CASSLVGQGGNEQFF. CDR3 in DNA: TGCGCCAGCAGCTTGGTCGGGCAGGGTGGCAATGAGCAGTTCTTC.

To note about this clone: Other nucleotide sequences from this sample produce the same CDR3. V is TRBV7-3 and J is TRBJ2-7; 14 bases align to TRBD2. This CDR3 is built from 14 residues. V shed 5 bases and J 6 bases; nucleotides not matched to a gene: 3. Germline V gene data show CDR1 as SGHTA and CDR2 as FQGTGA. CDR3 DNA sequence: TGTGCCAGCAGCCTGGGACTAGCGGGGGCCGAGCAGTACTTC. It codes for CASSLGLAGAEQYF.

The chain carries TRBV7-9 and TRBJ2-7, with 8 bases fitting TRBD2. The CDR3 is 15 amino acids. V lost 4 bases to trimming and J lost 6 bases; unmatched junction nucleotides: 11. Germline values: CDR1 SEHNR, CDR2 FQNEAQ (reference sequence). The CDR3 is CASSSTTSAPREQYF. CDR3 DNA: TGTGCCAGCAGCTCGACGACTAGCGCTCCCCGCGAGCAGTACTTC.

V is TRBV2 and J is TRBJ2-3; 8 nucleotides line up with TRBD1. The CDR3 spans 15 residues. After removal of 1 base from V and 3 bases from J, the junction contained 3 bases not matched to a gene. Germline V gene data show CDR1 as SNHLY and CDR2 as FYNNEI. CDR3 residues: CASSEGTGGTDTQYF. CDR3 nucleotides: TGTGCCAGCAGTGAAGGTACAGGGGGAACAGATACGCAGTATTTT.

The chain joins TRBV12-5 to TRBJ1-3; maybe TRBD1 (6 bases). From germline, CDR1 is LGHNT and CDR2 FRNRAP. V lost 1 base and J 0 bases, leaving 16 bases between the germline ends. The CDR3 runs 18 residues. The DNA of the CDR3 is TGTGCTAGTGGTTTGGGAATTCAGGGGCTTCACTCTGGAAACACCATATATTTT. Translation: CASGLGIQGLHSGNTIYF.

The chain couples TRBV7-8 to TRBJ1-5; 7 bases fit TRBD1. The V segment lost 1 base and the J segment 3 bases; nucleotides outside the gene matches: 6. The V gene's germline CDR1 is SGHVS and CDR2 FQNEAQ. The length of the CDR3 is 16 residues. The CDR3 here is CASSLGRQGYNQPQHF. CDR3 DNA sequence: TGTGCCAGCAGCTTAGGCCGACAGGGATACAATCAGCCCCAGCATTTT.

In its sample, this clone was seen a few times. CDR3 region: CASSVGRGALIDEQFF. The CDR3, as DNA: TGTGCCAGCAGCGTAGGGCGGGGGGCCCTTATCGATGAGCAGTTCTTC. V and J are TRBV9 and TRBJ2-1; 8 bases fit TRBD2. CDR1 and CDR2 (germline): SGDLS, YYNGEE. The V segment lost 0 bases and the J segment 8 bases; nucleotides outside the gene matches: 10. The CDR3 has 16 amino acids.